The T cell receptor (beta chain) described here comes from a study of blood T cell repertoires in COVID-19. Profiled with immunoSEQ multiplex PCR; TCRdb holds only in-frame clones, not every one. The sample records 140,000 or so clones, 65% to 85% being singletons. The CDR3 consists of 14 residues. Germline CDR1 SGHRS, CDR2 YFSETQ. With 3 bases clipped from V and 7 bases from J, the junction kept 7 bases outside the gene matches. The chain couples TRBV5-1 to TRBJ1-2; the match to TRBD1 covers 9 bases. The sample was peripheral blood. The source of this sequence is a woman aged 55 to 70 with acute or convalescent COVID-19. CDR3 DNA sequence: TGCGCCAGCAGCTCGACAGGGGGGGATCTTGGCTACACCTTC. The encoded protein is CASSSTGGDLGYTF.